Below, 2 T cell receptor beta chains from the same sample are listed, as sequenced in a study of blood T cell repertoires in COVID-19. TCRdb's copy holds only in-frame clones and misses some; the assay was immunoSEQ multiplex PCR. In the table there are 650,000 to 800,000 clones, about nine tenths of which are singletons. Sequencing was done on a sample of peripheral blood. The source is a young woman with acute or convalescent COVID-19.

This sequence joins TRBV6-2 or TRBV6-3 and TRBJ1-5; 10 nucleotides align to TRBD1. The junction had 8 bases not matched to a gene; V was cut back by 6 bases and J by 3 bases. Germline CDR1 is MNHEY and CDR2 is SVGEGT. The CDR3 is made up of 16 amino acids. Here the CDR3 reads CASSPTGTGDNQPQHF. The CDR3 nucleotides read TGTGCCAGCAGCCCCACAGGGACAGGGGACAATCAGCCCCAGCATTTT.

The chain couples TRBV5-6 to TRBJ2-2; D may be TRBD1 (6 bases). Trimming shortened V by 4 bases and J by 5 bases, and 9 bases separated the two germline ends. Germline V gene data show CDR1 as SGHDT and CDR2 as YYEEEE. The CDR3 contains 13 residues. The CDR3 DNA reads TGTGCCAGCAGCCCCAGGGGAACCGGGGAGCTGTTTTTT. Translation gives CASSPRGTGELFF. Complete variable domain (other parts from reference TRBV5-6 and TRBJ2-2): DAGVTQSPTHLIKTRGQQVTLRCSPKSGHDTVSWYQQALGQGPQFIFQYYEEEERQRGNFPDRFSGHQFPNYSSELNVNALLLGDSALYLCASSPRGTGELFFGEGSRLTVL.